The table lists the clone carrying this TCR beta chain with many counts. What it recognizes is unknown. This sample is part of a study of regulatory T cells in long-lasting Graves disease. Findings and caveats of the study: Under persistent disease, TRBV28, TRBJ1-2 and TRBJ2-5 were used preferentially.

Time point denoted: newly diagnosed GD, antithyroid drugs for less than 3 months. RNA from PBMCs was the source of the TCR library. CDR3 regions were amplified by Arm-PCR using iRepertoire HTBI primers to build TCR beta libraries. TCRdb redid the calling of the multiplex PCR reads with MiXCR, one entry per CDR3 protein. This table has over 400,000 distinct CDR3 sequences, 14% appearing once. Per the germline V gene, CDR1 is SGHKS and CDR2 is YYEKEE (reference sequence). CDR3 size: 15 residues. Trimming removed 3 bases from V and 0 bases from J, with 13 bases in between. These data were likewise used in another study, on T cells in Graves' hyperthyroidism and ophthalmopathy.

The chain combines TRBV5-5 with TRBJ2-7; D gene unclear. The sequence was obtained from a woman aged 50 to 60 with Graves disease. The specimen comprised peripheral blood mononuclear cells (PBMCs), sampled at new diagnosis, from a patient treated with antithyroid drugs. CDR3: CASSWEGWSSYEQYF. Written as DNA, the CDR3 is TGTGCCAGCAGCTGGGAAGGTTGGAGCTCCTACGAGCAGTACTTC. Together with reference TRBV5-5 and TRBJ2-7, the CDR3 gives the full variable domain: DAGVTQSPTHLIKTRGQQVTLRCSPISGHKSVSWYQQVLGQGPQFIFQYYEKEERGRGNFPDRFSARQFPNYSSELNVNALLLGDSALYLCASSWEGWSSYEQYFGPGTRLTVT.